This is a list of T cell receptor beta chains from one sample in a study of patients and donors after allogeneic stem cell transplantation. Using its own MiXCR run on the RT-PCR reads, TCRdb lists one record per CDR3 protein. This sample carries under 95,000 distinct CDR3 sequences, around 5% of them seen once, and the ten largest clones take less than 3%. The sample was blood, either unsorted or a sorted T cell fraction (not recorded which). These TCRs come from a human donor who was either an allogeneic HSCT recipient or a stem cell or donor lymphocyte infusion donor (not recorded which). It is not recorded whose cells these are; they may come from a transplant donor. Each CDR3 is given with its conserved first and last residue. The D gene is left open where the match is weak. Some rows mark clone size as missing; the rest say once, few, many or name a class of expanded clone.

v_call	d_call	clone_size	j_call	cdr3_aa	cdr3_nt
TRBV5-5	TRBD1	many	TRBJ2-3	CASSPLTGSPTDTQYF	TGTGCCAGCAGCCCCCTGACAGGGAGCCCCACAGATACGCAGTATTTT
TRBV27	-	many	TRBJ1-2	CASSLAGYGYTF	TGTGCCAGCAGTTTAGCGGGTTATGGCTACACCTTC
TRBV19	TRBD2	few	TRBJ2-1	CASSTGRGGTEQFF	TGTGCCAGTAGTACCGGGCGCGGGGGGACCGAGCAGTTCTTC
TRBV28	-	many	TRBJ2-7	CASSLLLGGESPEQYF	TGTGCCAGCAGTTTATTATTAGGGGGAGAGTCCCCTGAGCAGTACTTC
TRBV20-1	TRBD2	-	TRBJ2-3	CSSGGGTDTQYF	TGCAGTAGCGGGGGAGGCACAGATACGCAGTATTTT
TRBV6-2/TRBV6-3	-	many	TRBJ2-3	CASRKRMSTDTQYF	TGTGCCAGCAGGAAGCGGATGAGCACAGATACGCAGTATTTT
TRBV7-9	TRBD1	few	TRBJ1-1	CANSPGTGWNTEAFF	TGTGCCAACAGCCCGGGGACAGGCTGGAACACTGAAGCTTTCTTT
TRBV5-5	TRBD2	many	TRBJ2-5	CASSLGLARGQETQYF	TGTGCCAGCAGCTTGGGACTAGCGCGAGGCCAAGAGACCCAGTACTTC
TRBV7-8	-	-	TRBJ2-5	CASSLEEGLTQYF	TGTGCCAGCAGCTTAGAGGAGGGGCTGACCCAGTACTTC
TRBV7-9	-	few	TRBJ2-5	CASSLGELVETQYF	TGTGCCAGCAGCTTAGGCGAACTTGTGGAGACCCAGTACTTC
TRBV4-1	-	many	TRBJ1-1	CASSQILGMGRGEAFF	TGCGCCAGCAGCCAAATTTTGGGGATGGGGAGGGGAGAAGCTTTCTTT
TRBV18	-	many	TRBJ2-3	CASSPVQSTDTQYF	TGTGCCAGCTCACCAGTACAGAGCACAGATACGCAGTATTTT
TRBV7-9	TRBD2	few	TRBJ2-7	CASSLSLRGGPPYEQYF	TGTGCCAGCAGCCTAAGTTTGCGGGGGGGGCCACCCTACGAGCAGTACTTC
TRBV13	-	many	TRBJ1-5	CASSLSRNQPQHF	TGTGCCAGCAGCTTATCCAGGAATCAGCCCCAGCATTTT
TRBV19	-	many	TRBJ1-5	CASSTTGLTHNQPQHF	TGTGCCAGTTCCACCACAGGGTTGACGCACAATCAGCCCCAGCATTTT
TRBV5-6	TRBD1	many	TRBJ2-2	CASSILGTGGYTGELFF	TGTGCCAGCAGCATACTCGGGACAGGGGGATATACCGGGGAGCTGTTTTTT
TRBV4-2	TRBD2	many	TRBJ2-5	CASSQAGTSGTQETQYF	TGTGCCAGCAGCCAAGCCGGGACTAGCGGGACGCAAGAGACCCAGTACTTC
TRBV12-3/TRBV12-4	-	-	TRBJ1-2	CASSLTASYGYTF	TGTGCCAGCAGTTTAACGGCCTCCTATGGCTACACCTTC
TRBV20-1	TRBD2	few	TRBJ2-7	CSARGVGLAEYEQYF	TGCAGTGCTAGAGGTGTGGGACTAGCGGAATACGAGCAGTACTTC
TRBV5-4	TRBD1	-	TRBJ1-2	CASSLDRGTYGYTF	TGTGCCAGCAGCTTGGACAGGGGGACCTATGGCTACACCTTC
TRBV2	TRBD2	many	TRBJ2-1	CASSELAGYNEQFF	TGTGCCAGCAGTGAACTAGCGGGTTACAATGAGCAGTTCTTC
TRBV28	TRBD1	-	TRBJ1-1	CASSSFSGTGNTEAFF	TGTGCCAGCAGTTCGTTCTCCGGGACAGGGAACACTGAAGCTTTCTTT
TRBV7-9	-	-	TRBJ2-3	CASSSTGKGTDTQYF	TGTGCCAGCAGCTCTACAGGGAAGGGCACAGATACGCAGTATTTT
TRBV9	TRBD2	many	TRBJ2-7	CASSVGWEGSPEQYF	TGTGCCAGCAGCGTAGGTTGGGAGGGCTCCCCCGAGCAGTACTTC
TRBV28	-	many	TRBJ1-5	CATHFDRLKNQPQHF	TGTGCCACACACTTCGACAGACTGAAAAATCAGCCCCAGCATTTT
TRBV20-1	TRBD2	few	TRBJ2-3	CSARSLAGGPMDTQYF	TGCAGTGCTAGGAGCCTAGCGGGAGGGCCGATGGATACGCAGTATTTT
TRBV7-9	-	many	TRBJ1-1	CASSPKAFF	TGTGCCAGCAGTCCTAAAGCTTTCTTT
TRBV6-5	-	many	TRBJ1-5	CASSYSASGQPQHF	TGTGCCAGCAGTTACTCAGCTTCGGGTCAGCCCCAGCATTTT
TRBV20-1	-	many	TRBJ1-1	CSAPMSRAQEAEAFF	TGCAGTGCTCCCATGTCCCGGGCCCAGGAGGCTGAAGCTTTCTTT
TRBV3-1	-	many	TRBJ1-3	CASASVSGNTIYF	TGTGCCAGCGCCAGCGTCTCTGGAAACACCATATATTTT
TRBV7-3	TRBD2	many	TRBJ2-2	CASSLTSPTSGRITGELFF	TGTGCCAGCAGCTTAACGTCTCCGACTAGCGGGAGGATTACCGGGGAGCTGTTTTTT
TRBV7-2	-	many	TRBJ2-7	CASSTHRTTDYEQYF	TGTGCCAGCAGCACCCACCGGACAACTGACTACGAGCAGTACTTC
TRBV12-3/TRBV12-4	TRBD2	many	TRBJ2-1	CASSGLAGYNEQFF	TGTGCCAGCAGCGGACTAGCGGGCTACAATGAGCAGTTCTTC
TRBV28	-	many	TRBJ2-7	CASSDYSGYEQYF	TGTGCCAGCAGTGACTATAGTGGCTACGAGCAGTACTTC
TRBV20-1	-	many	TRBJ1-6	CSAGETLNSPLHF	TGCAGTGCGGGCGAGACACTCAATTCACCCCTCCACTTT
TRBV5-1	-	many	TRBJ2-7	CASSLMKGVDEQYF	TGCGCCAGCAGCTTGATGAAAGGGGTGGACGAGCAGTACTTC
TRBV7-8	-	many	TRBJ2-3	CASSPPQFDTQYF	TGTGCCAGCAGCCCCCCACAGTTCGATACGCAGTATTTT
TRBV28	-	many	TRBJ2-1	CASRSVQSQFF	TGTGCCAGCAGGTCGGTCCAGTCGCAGTTCTTC
TRBV5-1	TRBD1	many	TRBJ2-1	CASSQDRGWEQFF	TGCGCCAGCAGCCAGGACAGGGGCTGGGAGCAGTTCTTC
TRBV2	-	many	TRBJ2-3	CASSEGSRVDTQYF	TGTGCCAGCAGTGAGGGAAGCAGGGTAGATACGCAGTATTTT
TRBV7-8	-	many	TRBJ1-1	CASSPPEGNTEAFF	TGTGCCAGCAGCCCCCCGGAGGGGAACACTGAAGCTTTCTTT
TRBV19	-	-	TRBJ2-7	CASTLLSAPSSYEQYF	TGTGCCAGTACCCTCCTCTCAGCGCCAAGCTCCTACGAGCAGTACTTC
TRBV27	-	few	TRBJ2-5	CASSSGSAGKETQYF	TGTGCCAGCAGTTCAGGGTCGGCGGGGAAAGAGACCCAGTACTTC
TRBV5-1	-	-	TRBJ1-5	CASSLTTGGNQPQHF	TGCGCCAGCAGCTTGACCACAGGAGGCAATCAGCCCCAGCATTTT
TRBV20-1	-	many	TRBJ1-2	CSAWSYGYTF	TGCAGTGCTTGGTCTTATGGCTACACCTTC
TRBV5-5	TRBD2	many	TRBJ2-5	CASSLGLAEGQETQYF	TGTGCCAGCAGCTTGGGACTAGCGGAGGGCCAAGAGACCCAGTACTTC
TRBV3-1	TRBD1	few	TRBJ1-2	CASSQDPDRAGYTF	TGTGCCAGCAGCCAAGACCCTGACAGGGCCGGCTACACCTTC
TRBV20-1	-	many	TRBJ1-4	CSASGGEKLFF	TGCAGTGCCTCGGGGGGTGAAAAACTGTTTTTT
TRBV27	TRBD2	-	TRBJ2-1	CASSPPRGGDNEQFF	TGTGCCAGCAGTCCACCCCGGGGAGGGGACAATGAGCAGTTCTTC
TRBV6-5	-	many	TRBJ1-1	CASYDRVAFF	TGTGCCAGCTATGACAGAGTAGCTTTCTTT
TRBV29-1	TRBD1	many	TRBJ1-1	CSVGQGDTEAFF	TGCAGCGTCGGACAGGGGGACACTGAAGCTTTCTTT
TRBV7-9	-	many	TRBJ2-5	CASCRRPQETQYF	TGTGCCAGCTGCAGACGGCCTCAAGAGACCCAGTACTTC
TRBV9	TRBD2	few	TRBJ2-1	CASSVGRGLAGAGNEQFF	TGTGCCAGCAGCGTAGGGCGAGGACTAGCGGGGGCGGGTAATGAGCAGTTCTTC
TRBV4-1	TRBD2	many	TRBJ2-1	CASSQGLARDEQFF	TGCGCCAGCAGCCAAGGACTAGCGCGCGATGAGCAGTTCTTC